Listed below are T cell receptor beta chains from one sample, sequenced in a study of T cells in Graves' hyperthyroidism and ophthalmopathy. MiXCR, applied by TCRdb to the multiplex PCR reads, yields one record per CDR3 protein. The data hold 450,000 to 700,000 distinct CDR3 sequences, with more than 45% observed a single time. The sequenced sample consisted of peripheral blood or thyroid tissue (not recorded which). The receptors were sampled from an adult woman with Graves' disease, either hyperthyroidism or ophthalmopathy (not recorded which). The CDR3 runs from the conserved cysteine through the conserved F or W. The order of the fields is D gene, V gene, clone size, J gene, CDR3 protein. D genes are given only for firm matches. Size is omitted from some rows. Given values are once, few, many or a class for expanded clones.

D: -
V: TRBV7-2
size: many
J: TRBJ1-1
CDR3: CASSFGGGLTEAFF

D: -
V: TRBV4-1
size: few
J: TRBJ1-3
CDR3: CASSQEGSGLNTIYF

D: -
V: TRBV7-8
size: many
J: TRBJ1-4
CDR3: CASSKQGWNEKLFF

D: TRBD1
V: TRBV20-1
size: -
J: TRBJ2-1
CDR3: CSARDEGATYNEQFF

D: TRBD1
V: TRBV6-6
size: many
J: TRBJ1-3
CDR3: CASSDRDGGNSGNTIYF

D: TRBD1
V: TRBV7-3
size: -
J: TRBJ2-3
CDR3: CASSYRGRGDTQYF

D: -
V: TRBV20-1
size: once
J: TRBJ2-6
CDR3: CSAGTGPNGANVLTF

D: -
V: TRBV3-1
size: -
J: TRBJ1-2
CDR3: CASSHRVSNYGYTF

D: -
V: TRBV29-1
size: -
J: TRBJ1-2
CDR3: CSVEQGFGYTF

D: TRBD1
V: TRBV11-2
size: -
J: TRBJ1-6
CDR3: CASSFLTGLVGSPLHF

D: TRBD2
V: TRBV10-3
size: -
J: TRBJ2-5
CDR3: CAIGQRGMMETQYF

D: -
V: TRBV29-1
size: many
J: TRBJ2-7
CDR3: CSVRKRVGANYEQYF

D: TRBD1
V: TRBV7-2
size: few
J: TRBJ1-6
CDR3: CASSPQGQYNSPLHF

D: -
V: TRBV2
size: -
J: TRBJ2-7
CDR3: CASKSSTYEQYF

D: TRBD1
V: TRBV7-2
size: once
J: TRBJ1-2
CDR3: CASSTEGTGYGYTF

D: -
V: TRBV7-9
size: -
J: TRBJ2-5
CDR3: CASGEDEETQYF

D: TRBD1
V: TRBV19
size: many
J: TRBJ2-7
CDR3: CASSTGAGTGGREQYF

D: TRBD1
V: TRBV7-2
size: -
J: TRBJ2-6
CDR3: CASSRIGGRSGANVLTF

D: TRBD1
V: TRBV2
size: many
J: TRBJ1-3
CDR3: CASQGDAGNTIYF

D: -
V: TRBV2
size: -
J: TRBJ1-1
CDR3: CASDRGGVNTEAFF

D: TRBD2
V: TRBV20-1
size: many
J: TRBJ2-7
CDR3: CSAKLAGGPGEQYF

D: TRBD2
V: TRBV7-6
size: -
J: TRBJ2-7
CDR3: CASSEYPTSGSINEQYF

D: -
V: TRBV9
size: many
J: TRBJ1-1
CDR3: CASSPNRENTEAFF

D: -
V: TRBV7-9
size: -
J: TRBJ1-1
CDR3: CASSLGDANTEAFF

D: TRBD2
V: TRBV7-6
size: many
J: TRBJ2-7
CDR3: CASSSNLAGETNRYEQYF

D: TRBD1
V: TRBV2
size: -
J: TRBJ2-6
CDR3: CASPRDRAGANVLTF

D: -
V: TRBV7-8
size: -
J: TRBJ1-1
CDR3: CASSLPERRAMNTEAFF

D: -
V: TRBV7-2
size: -
J: TRBJ1-6
CDR3: CASTTSSGVWSPLHF

D: TRBD1
V: TRBV7-9
size: -
J: TRBJ1-2
CDR3: CASRQGQEGYGYTF

D: -
V: TRBV29-1
size: -
J: TRBJ2-7
CDR3: CSVPGSGQGTAGGSYEQYF

D: TRBD2
V: TRBV12-3/TRBV12-4
size: many
J: TRBJ2-6
CDR3: CASRSGRPGANVLTF

D: -
V: TRBV6-1
size: many
J: TRBJ1-5
CDR3: CASSPFNQPQHF

D: -
V: TRBV20-1
size: once
J: TRBJ1-1
CDR3: CSAPWTAMNTEAFF

D: -
V: TRBV4-1
size: -
J: TRBJ1-2
CDR3: CASSQALYRATYGYTF

D: TRBD1
V: TRBV28
size: -
J: TRBJ2-7
CDR3: CACSPLWGQGRREQYF

D: -
V: TRBV12-3/TRBV12-4
size: many
J: TRBJ1-2
CDR3: CASTLILGSNYGYTF

D: -
V: TRBV19
size: few
J: TRBJ2-5
CDR3: CASRAPAGRGGFGTQYF

D: -
V: TRBV20-1
size: -
J: TRBJ2-7
CDR3: CSAREDRTPYEQYF

D: TRBD1
V: TRBV5-1
size: -
J: TRBJ2-7
CDR3: CASSRDRGQLYEQYF

D: TRBD2
V: TRBV19
size: -
J: TRBJ2-7
CDR3: CASSRTSGYLPYEQYF

D: -
V: TRBV20-1
size: -
J: TRBJ1-6
CDR3: CSATDSSYNSSLHF

D: -
V: TRBV10-3
size: few
J: TRBJ2-5
CDR3: CAIRDQQETQYF

D: -
V: TRBV12-3/TRBV12-4
size: -
J: TRBJ2-7
CDR3: CASGISGTSYEQYF

D: -
V: TRBV2
size: once
J: TRBJ1-5
CDR3: CASSEEGPTNQPQHF

D: -
V: TRBV29-1
size: -
J: TRBJ1-1
CDR3: CSVVSGPEAFF

D: -
V: TRBV29-1
size: -
J: TRBJ2-7
CDR3: CSVRGEGYEQYF

D: -
V: TRBV20-1
size: many
J: TRBJ1-1
CDR3: CSATRAAEAFF

D: -
V: TRBV11-2
size: -
J: TRBJ1-5
CDR3: CASSSVGQGARQPQHF

D: TRBD1
V: TRBV6-5
size: many
J: TRBJ1-1
CDR3: CASSMTGGKTEAFF

D: TRBD2
V: TRBV20-1
size: many
J: TRBJ2-7
CDR3: CSARSAFSGRYEQYF